The 9 T cell receptor beta chains listed next were all sequenced from one sample in a study of PD-1 blockade in classical Hodgkin lymphoma. TCRdb keeps only in-frame clones here, not all; method: immunoSEQ multiplex PCR. The sample lists some 62,000 clones; approximately 90% were seen once. After autologous stem cell transplantation all patients relapsed, and prior brentuximab vedotin exposure differed between cohorts. Sequences were derived from peripheral blood mononuclear cells (PBMCs), sampled at baseline. Every receptor here comes from a human donor with classical Hodgkin lymphoma.

This clone turned up a few times. The chain employs TRBV30 and TRBJ1-1, with no clear D. The CDR3 runs 13 residues. Germline-derived CDR1 and CDR2 are GTSNPN and SVGIG (reference sequence). Trimming pared 4 bases from V and 3 bases from J, leaving 12 bases between. In DNA form, the CDR3 reads TGTGCCTGGATATGGGGAGGGTACACTGAAGCTTTCTTT. This sequence encodes CAWIWGGYTEAFF.

The chain recombines TRBV28 with TRBJ2-7, with 9 positions matching TRBD1. This CDR3 has 17 amino acids. After removal of 2 bases from V and 3 bases from J, the junction contained 11 bases not matched to a gene. CDR1 is MDHEN and CDR2 is SYDVKM in the germline V gene. The CDR3 DNA reads as TGTGCCAGCAGTTTAGGGACAGGGTGTTTTTACGGCTACGAGCAGTACTTC. This codes for CASSLGTGCFYGYEQYF.

The sample holds a few counts of this clone. The rearrangement links TRBV6-1 to TRBJ1-1; 7 nucleotides agree with TRBD1. Trimming took 5 bases from V and 3 from J; bases not matched to a gene: 6. The CDR3 consists of 14 residues. From germline, CDR1 is MNHNS and CDR2 SASEGT. The CDR3 DNA reads TGTGCCAGCAGTACTGACAGGGAGTACACTGAAGCTTTCTTT. Protein product: CASSTDREYTEAFF.

This clone was seen a single time. The V and J genes are TRBV6-4 and TRBJ2-2; D unresolved. This CDR3 region has 16 residues. V gave up 3 bases and J gave up 5 bases, with 16 bases separating them. CDR1 is MRHNA, CDR2 SNTAGT, per germline. In DNA form, the CDR3 reads TGTGCCAGCAGTGAAGGCGTGTTTTCCGTTACCGGGGAGCTGTTTTTT. Its translation: CASSEGVFSVTGELFF.

This clone showed up just once. The rearrangement joins TRBV30 to TRBJ2-7; D call uncertain. This CDR3 region has 14 residues. V dropped 1 base and J dropped 0 bases, with 10 bases sitting between them. Germline V lookup: CDR1 GTSNPN, CDR2 SVGIG (reference sequence). The CDR3 nucleotides are TGTGCCTGGAGTGACGACGCCGGCTCCTACGAGCAGTACTTC. Translated: CAWSDDAGSYEQYF. Full variable domain (outside the CDR3, taken from reference TRBV30 and TRBJ2-7): SQTIHQWPATLVQPVGSPLSLECTVEGTSNPNLYWYRQAAGRGLQLLFYSVGIGQISSEVPQNLSASRPQDRQFILSSKKLLLSDSGFYLCAWSDDAGSYEQYFGPGTRLTVT.

CDR3 DNA: TGTGCCAGCTCACCACCATCGGGGATCTACGAGCAGTACTTC. Translation: CASSPPSGIYEQYF. V is TRBV18 and J is TRBJ2-7; D is perhaps TRBD2 (5 bases). V lost 0 bases and J lost 3, with 9 bases in between. The CDR3 sequence is 14 residues long. Germline values: CDR1 KGHSH, CDR2 LQKENI.

CDR3 in DNA: TGCAGCGTTGAGGGGGGCCGGGACAGGGGTTCCTTCTATGGCTACACCTTC. Translating it yields CSVEGGRDRGSFYGYTF. The rearrangement uses TRBV29-1 and TRBJ1-2, with 10 bases identical to TRBD1. Germline V CDR1 and CDR2: SQVTM, ANQGSEA. V was pared by 3 bases and J by 4 bases, with 14 bases of the junction left unmatched. CDR3 length: 17 amino acids.

The chain combines TRBV4-3 with TRBJ2-6, with TRBD1 matching 9 bases. J lost 2 bases, V lost 1 base, and 3 bases had no gene match. In germline, CDR1 is LGHNA, CDR2 YSLEER. This CDR3 region has 17 residues. DNA of the CDR3: TGCGCCAGCAGCCAAGGACAGGGGGAAACTGGGGCCAACGTCCTGACTTTC. Translating gives CASSQGQGETGANVLTF.

This CDR3 is CASTSTRNTEAFF. Here the CDR3 DNA reads TGTGCCAGTACCTCGACAAGGAACACTGAAGCTTTCTTT. This chain joins TRBV19 and TRBJ1-1, with D unresolved. V was pared by 7 bases and J by 1 base, with 10 bases between. The CDR3 length is 13 residues. Germline V gives CDR1 LNHDA, CDR2 SQIVND (reference sequence).